A single TCR beta chain is shown here with its context. Its cognate antigen is unknown. This sample stems from a study of T cells in Graves' hyperthyroidism and ophthalmopathy. Study results and limitations: Most thyroid clonotypes with frequency above 0.001 were detected in blood.

Losses at the gene ends were 7 bases for V and 2 bases for J; bases not matched to a gene: 4. Germline CDR1 MNHEY, CDR2 SVGEGT. The CDR3 is made up of 14 amino acids. Amplification of TCR beta CDR3 regions used RNA as the template. An initial round of RT-PCR targeting the TCR CDR3 relied on the HTBI primer set. TCRdb reprocessed the multiplex PCR reads via MiXCR and lists one record per CDR3 protein. The data show 490,000 or so distinct CDR3 sequences, 15% to 20% seen once. Individuals with ophthalmopathy presented a Clinical Activity Score of at least 3, a NOSPECS grade of at least 4 and a duration under 3 months. Uncontrolled infection, other autoimmune disease, pregnancy or lactation led to exclusion. Out of approximately 10 ml of fresh peripheral blood came the PBMCs.

The chain couples TRBV6-2 or TRBV6-3 to TRBJ2-3; 9 nucleotides match TRBD1. The source material was blood. The clonotype was recovered from a man aged 40-50 years with Graves' ophthalmopathy. This CDR3 is CASKNRGPTDTQYF. DNA for the CDR3: TGTGCCAGCAAAAACAGGGGGCCCACAGATACGCAGTATTTT.